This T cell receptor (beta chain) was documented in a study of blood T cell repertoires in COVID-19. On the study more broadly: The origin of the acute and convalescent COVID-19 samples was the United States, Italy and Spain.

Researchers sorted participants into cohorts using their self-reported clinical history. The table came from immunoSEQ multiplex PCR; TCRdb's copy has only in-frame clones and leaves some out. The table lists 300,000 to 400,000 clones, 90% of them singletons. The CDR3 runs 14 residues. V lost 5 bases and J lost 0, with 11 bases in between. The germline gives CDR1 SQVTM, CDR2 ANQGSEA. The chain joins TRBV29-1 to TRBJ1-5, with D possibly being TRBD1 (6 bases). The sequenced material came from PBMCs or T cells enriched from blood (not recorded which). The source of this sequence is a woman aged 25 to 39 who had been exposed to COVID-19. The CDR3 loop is CSVFDRNSNQPQHF. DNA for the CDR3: TGCAGCGTTTTTGACAGGAATAGCAATCAGCCCCAGCATTTT.